The source of this TCR beta chain is a study of blood T cell repertoires in COVID-19 (dated by TCRdb to the early 2020s). Context from the whole study: Samples from collaborators originated in the United States, Italy and Spain and spanned both the acute and convalescent phases of COVID-19. The dataset comprised deeply sampled blood TCRbeta repertoires from subjects exposed to, actively infected with, or recovered from COVID-19. A de-identified subject ID, COVID-19 status, age in years and sex were almost always included in the sample metadata. The material from the prospective study consisted of cDNA or gDNA derived from T cells, B-cell-depleted T cells, or PBMCs. Where HLA class I and class II types were available, the types were taken from metadata supplied by the sample provider, not from assay-based typing. The samples were drawn from the first 160 participants of the ongoing ImmuneRACE study and from roughly 1,300 subjects provided by 6 global collaborators. The repertoires were made available in a free public database intended to serve as a resource for research on the immune response to SARS-CoV-2. Overall study results and their limits: Clinical and demographic metadata were provided uncurated, with the amount varying by source and participant.

In the prospective study, participants were about 18 to 95 years old, resided in about two dozen geographic areas of the United States, and were enrolled through a virtual design. Cohort assignment in the prospective study relied on participant-reported clinical history from a screening survey and a study questionnaire. A participant counted as exposed if, within 2 weeks of entering the study, that participant had been in contact with someone who had a PCR-confirmed or clinician-diagnosed COVID-19 case. Mobile phlebotomists in the prospective study collected whole blood, serum and a nasopharyngeal or oropharyngeal swab from every participant. Prospective study participants could optionally give additional blood draws and questionnaires over a roughly 2-month period. Before DNA extraction, prospective study blood samples were shipped either frozen or at room temperature. The CDR3 covers 15 residues, taking in both the cysteine and the phenylalanine. Left in the record is the CDR3 DNA by itself, 45 bases read in frame from the first base. According to the germline V gene, CDR1 reads SGHVS and CDR2 reads FQNEAQ. V trim: 4 bases; J trim: 5 bases; unmatched bases: 8.

The immunoSEQ Assay, a bias-controlled multiplex PCR, was used to amplify TCRbeta CDR3 regions from genomic DNA. The study's processing was this. Within the assay, amplification of reference gene primers was used to estimate how many nucleated cells each sample contained. To quantify the absolute abundance of each unique TCRbeta CDR3 rearrangement, sequence reads were collapsed and filtered. Productive Simpson clonality was computed per sample as the square root of Simpson's diversity index over productive rearrangements. TCRdb carries this immuneACCESS record with in-frame sequences only. Its versions omit some clonotypes, under half of them owing to an unresolved V gene in the studies checked, with the rest unexplained. V, J and clone size are those of that table, while D and trimming were read from the DNA. In all, the sample holds hundreds of thousands of clones, and about four fifths of those were seen once. Approximately 4.8% of the sample goes to the ten largest clones.

In regard to this clone: Its antigen remains undetermined. No clone much larger than this one lies a single base away; base qualities are absent.

The receptor's source is a woman aged 50 to 60 who had been exposed to COVID-19. The sequence is built from TRBV7-8 and TRBJ2-5, with 9 bases in between that match TRBD2. The sample comprised PBMCs or T cells enriched from blood (not recorded which). This receptor has the CDR3 CASSSSGESRETQYF. Read as DNA, the sequence is TGTGCCAGCAGCTCTAGCGGGGAAAGTCGGGAGACCCAGTACTTC.